This T cell receptor beta chain was observed in a study of T cell responses to AZD1222 COVID-19 vaccine. The method was immunoSEQ multiplex PCR; TCRdb's version includes in-frame clones alone and lacks a portion of them. The sample lists about 130,000 clones, approximately 91% occurring once. CDR1 MGHRA and CDR2 YSYEKL come from the germline V gene. The CDR3 has 15 residues. Trimming took off 1 base at V and 2 bases at J, with 11 bases between the two ends. This TCR was sampled from an adult who received the AZD1222 COVID-19 vaccine. The rearrangement uses TRBV4-1 and TRBJ1-1; D is unresolved. This specimen was peripheral blood, taken 28 days after the second AZD1222 dose. The CDR3 DNA reads as TGCGCCAGCAGCCAAGGTCACTCCAAAAACACTGAAGCTTTCTTT. Translated, it gives CASSQGHSKNTEAFF.